This T cell receptor beta chain was recorded in a study of blood T cell repertoires in COVID-19. Turning to the study itself: Specimens from acute and convalescent COVID-19 originated in the United States, Italy and Spain. Sample material is recorded as cDNA or gDNA derived from T cells, B-cell-depleted T cells, or PBMCs.

Germline assignment: CDR1 SGHKS and CDR2 YYEKEE (reference sequence). The CDR3 covers 12 residues. Trimming removed 4 bases from V and 6 bases from J; junction bases left unmatched: 2. Study processing details: The authors estimated nucleated cell counts from reference gene primer amplification. The table came from immunoSEQ multiplex PCR; TCRdb's copy has only in-frame clones and leaves some out. The V and J calls and clone size are taken from that table; D and trimming were inferred from the DNA. Of around 290,000 clones in the sample, roughly 89% were seen once. The clonotype comes from a man in his forties or fifties with acute or convalescent COVID-19. This rearrangement joins TRBV5-5 to TRBJ1-1, with 8 bases matching TRBD1. Source material: peripheral blood. This CDR3 reads CASSQQGAEAFF. CDR3 in DNA: TGTGCCAGCAGCCAACAGGGGGCTGAAGCTTTCTTT. The complete variable domain, with remaining parts taken from reference TRBV5-5 and TRBJ1-1, reads DAGVTQSPTHLIKTRGQQVTLRCSPISGHKSVSWYQQVLGQGPQFIFQYYEKEERGRGNFPDRFSARQFPNYSSELNVNALLLGDSALYLCASSQQGAEAFFGQGTRLTVV.